The present entry profiles one TCR beta chain with its context. Its target is unknown. A read error may produce the germline difference seen at one junction end. The data were obtained in a study of post-analysis software for immune sequencing data. Per the germline V gene, CDR1 is MGHRA and CDR2 is YSYEKL. The CDR3 runs to 22 residues. Study observations and caveats: There were a few TRBV segments more frequent in patients than controls, and TRBV5-6, TRBV5-1 and TRBV20-1 were among them. Comparison with controls showed significantly lower normalized Chao1 diversity in multiple sclerosis patients.

The library was made from cDNA and included unique molecular identifiers. Once roughly 0.9 to 10 million T cells were used, hundreds of thousands of cDNA molecules resulted. A single record per CDR3 protein comes from TCRdb applying MiXCR to the PCR reads. The sample yields hundreds of thousands of distinct CDR3 sequences, 45% seen once. This rearrangement joins TRBV4-1 to TRBJ2-5; D is undetermined. This TCR derives from a girl aged 10-17 years with multiple sclerosis. Material: blood. The CDR3 bases are TGCGCCAGCAGCCAAGATCGGGTTAGACCAGATGATGATTATTGGTCCAAAAACATTCAGTGCTTC. Its translation is CASSQDRVRPDDDYWSKNIQCF.